The rows below give T cell receptor beta chains drawn from one sample of a study of T cell repertoires in cytomegalovirus infection. TCRdb independently ran MiXCR on the reads; one entry per CDR3 protein. This sample has about 230,000 distinct CDR3 sequences, with 22% found just once. Sequencing input: CD8+ T cells from PBMCs. The receptors were sampled from a human donor in good health (CMV status not recorded). Some clones in this sample may be carry-over from other donors' samples. Each CDR3 is given with its conserved first and last residue.

J: TRBJ2-7
V: TRBV2
CDR3: CVTLKQEATGDEQYF

J: TRBJ1-1
V: TRBV20-1
CDR3: CSARDVVRDSEAFF

J: TRBJ2-2
V: TRBV12-3/TRBV12-4
CDR3: CASSGQPYTGELFF

J: TRBJ2-3
V: TRBV11-2
CDR3: CASSLNLDYSDTQYF

J: TRBJ2-3
V: TRBV7-6
CDR3: CASSFQGTDTQYF

J: TRBJ2-1
V: TRBV28
CDR3: CASSFPPRARPSSYNEQFF

J: TRBJ2-1
V: TRBV6-5
CDR3: CASGGQPYNEQFF

J: TRBJ2-7
V: TRBV12-3/TRBV12-4
CDR3: CANSEWTGGYEQYF

J: TRBJ1-1
V: TRBV7-8
CDR3: CASSLGGWVNTEAFF

J: TRBJ1-5
V: TRBV28
CDR3: CASRTGTGGGQPQHF

J: TRBJ2-1
V: TRBV2
CDR3: CASSDPLAGIDEQFF

J: TRBJ2-1
V: TRBV2
CDR3: CASSEAYDRSSYNEQFF

J: TRBJ2-2
V: TRBV6-2/TRBV6-3
CDR3: CASRSGRPANTGELFF

J: TRBJ1-2
V: TRBV7-2
CDR3: CASSSGLANYGYTF

J: TRBJ2-3
V: TRBV7-9
CDR3: CASSLAPSGQNTDTQYF

J: TRBJ1-2
V: TRBV7-9
CDR3: CASSFPRVANYGYTF

J: TRBJ1-2
V: TRBV13
CDR3: CASSSGTSKVGYTF

J: TRBJ2-7
V: TRBV12-3/TRBV12-4
CDR3: CASSPLASGAYEQYF

J: TRBJ2-7
V: TRBV11-2
CDR3: CASSYGINYEQYF

J: TRBJ1-2
V: TRBV14
CDR3: CASSQERGQNPNYGYTF

J: TRBJ2-1
V: TRBV9
CDR3: CASSASLTGQTYNEQFF

J: TRBJ1-1
V: TRBV6-1
CDR3: CASSEALREAFF

J: TRBJ2-5
V: TRBV5-6
CDR3: CASSLEAEETQYF

J: TRBJ2-7
V: TRBV7-9
CDR3: CASSLEVNVYEQYF

J: TRBJ1-4
V: TRBV4-1
CDR3: CASSQLRDSEEKLFF

J: TRBJ1-5
V: TRBV28
CDR3: CASRYLGGGSNQPQHF

J: TRBJ2-1
V: TRBV4-1
CDR3: CASSPAGLAGASYNEQFF

J: TRBJ1-2
V: TRBV7-8
CDR3: CASSLIVGQGGGGYTF

J: TRBJ1-2
V: TRBV7-2
CDR3: CASSLVRREYGYTF

J: TRBJ2-3
V: TRBV20-1
CDR3: CSGEASGGVDTQYF

J: TRBJ1-3
V: TRBV2
CDR3: CASSGGYGNTIYF

J: TRBJ2-7
V: TRBV7-7
CDR3: CASSPDNSYEQYF

J: TRBJ1-5
V: TRBV28
CDR3: CASSSTGLNQPQHF

J: TRBJ2-1
V: TRBV13
CDR3: CASSLASGGDHEQFF

J: TRBJ2-3
V: TRBV7-2
CDR3: CASSSGTSGGDTQYF

J: TRBJ2-3
V: TRBV28
CDR3: CASSALGGTDTQYF

J: TRBJ1-1
V: TRBV2
CDR3: CASIFGMNTEAFF

J: TRBJ1-2
V: TRBV12-3/TRBV12-4
CDR3: CASSQPGQGLYGYTF

J: TRBJ1-2
V: TRBV5-1
CDR3: CASSLGPLGYGYTF

J: TRBJ2-3
V: TRBV12-5
CDR3: CASGSPLGGSTDTQYF

J: TRBJ2-1
V: TRBV4-1
CDR3: CASSQGTAGSYNEQFF

J: TRBJ1-1
V: TRBV20-1
CDR3: CSAWTGPEAFF

J: TRBJ2-1
V: TRBV28
CDR3: CASSLFPSNEQFF

J: TRBJ1-1
V: TRBV7-6
CDR3: CASSQGGAIFAEAFF

J: TRBJ1-3
V: TRBV7-6
CDR3: CAIIVGRGPGNTIYF

J: TRBJ2-7
V: TRBV7-9
CDR3: CASSLPDYEQYF

J: TRBJ1-1
V: TRBV4-1
CDR3: CASSLRVTTEAFF

J: TRBJ2-1
V: TRBV15
CDR3: CATSRRGIAGHQFF

J: TRBJ2-1
V: TRBV12-3/TRBV12-4
CDR3: CASSMQLNSYNEQFF

J: TRBJ1-5
V: TRBV19
CDR3: CASSIWGGNNQPQHF

J: TRBJ1-6
V: TRBV6-6
CDR3: CASTLGRQSPLHF

J: TRBJ2-7
V: TRBV12-3/TRBV12-4
CDR3: CASSLRAGEQYF

J: TRBJ2-3
V: TRBV28
CDR3: CASSWLAGPRDTQYF